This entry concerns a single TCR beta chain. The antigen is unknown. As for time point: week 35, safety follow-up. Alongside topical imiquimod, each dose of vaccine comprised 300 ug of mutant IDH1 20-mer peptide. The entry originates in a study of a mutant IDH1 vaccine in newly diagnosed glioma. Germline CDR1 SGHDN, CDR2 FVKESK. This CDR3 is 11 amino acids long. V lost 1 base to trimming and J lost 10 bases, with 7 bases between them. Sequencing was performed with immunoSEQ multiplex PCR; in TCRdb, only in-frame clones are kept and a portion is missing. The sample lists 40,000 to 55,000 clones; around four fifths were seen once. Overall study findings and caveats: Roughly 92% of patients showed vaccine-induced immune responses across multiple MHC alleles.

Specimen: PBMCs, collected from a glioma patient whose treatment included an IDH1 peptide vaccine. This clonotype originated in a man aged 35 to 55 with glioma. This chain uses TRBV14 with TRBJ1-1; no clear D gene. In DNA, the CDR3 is TGTGCCAGCAGCCAAGGAGCATCAGCTTTCTTT. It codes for CASSQGASAFF.